These 10 T cell receptor beta chains share one sample of origin, sequenced in a study of vaccination and CD4 T cells after COVID-19. Treatment specified: roughly 11-day PBMC culture with coronavirus spike peptide pools or control peptides (ViraFEST assay). No antigen has been identified for these receptors. The Oncomine TCR Beta short-read assay was applied to DNA of cultured CD4+ T cells. From the PCR reads, TCRdb called clonotypes with MiXCR, one entry per CDR3 protein. This table holds roughly 19,000 distinct CDR3 sequences, about 68% found once. The sample comprised CD4+ T cells from blood, cultured in vitro. The source is a human donor who had recovered from COVID-19.

V usage is TRBV11-1 and J usage is TRBJ2-3; a possible D gene is TRBD1 (6 bases). Trimming removed 5 bases from V and 5 bases from J, with 11 bases in between. CDR3 length equals 13 residues. Germline V gene sequence: CDR1 SGHAT, CDR2 FQDESV (reference sequence). CDR3 sequence (DNA): TGTGCCAGCAGCCCACGAGGGGGAGATACGCAGTATTTT. Protein sequence: CASSPRGGDTQYF.

This chain connects TRBV12-5 to TRBJ2-7; the match to TRBD1 covers 7 bases. In germline, CDR1 is LGHNT, CDR2 FRNRAP. This CDR3 has 15 amino acids. J was trimmed by 5 bases and V by 1 base; bases with no gene match: 8. The CDR3 is CASGLGSTGFDEQYF. The CDR3 bases are TGTGCTAGTGGTTTGGGTTCGACAGGGTTTGACGAGCAGTACTTC.

This chain connects TRBV7-3 to TRBJ2-5; 12 bases are shared with TRBD1. Germline CDR1 reads SGHTA; CDR2 reads FQGTGA. CDR3 length: 17 amino acids. Unmatched junction bases numbered 8, after V lost 5 bases and J lost 1 base. The CDR3 protein is CASSQTGTGGRQETQYF. CDR3 nucleotides: TGTGCCAGCAGCCAAACCGGGACAGGGGGCCGCCAAGAGACCCAGTACTTC.

The chain recombines TRBV30 with TRBJ1-1; 8 bases align to TRBD1. CDR1 GTSNPN and CDR2 SVGIG come from the germline V gene (reference sequence). This CDR3 contains 12 residues. With V trimmed by 7 bases and J by 7 bases, 8 bases remained unmatched. CDR3 DNA sequence: TGTGCCTTCAGGACAGGGAGGGTTGAAGCTTTCTTT. Its protein is CAFRTGRVEAFF.

The J gene is TRBJ2-5, the V gene TRBV6-2 or TRBV6-3; 15 bases align to TRBD2. The CDR3 runs to 15 residues. V lost 8 bases and J lost 4; bases outside the gene matches: 5. Per the germline V gene, CDR1 is MNHEY and CDR2 is SVGEGT. CDR3 protein: CASRTSGGAGETQYF. The CDR3 nucleotides are TGTGCCAGCCGGACTAGCGGGGGGGCCGGAGAGACCCAGTACTTC.

The CDR3 DNA is TGTGCCAGCAGTTACGTTGGGACAGGGGGAAGGAACACTGAAGCTTTCTTT. Its protein is CASSYVGTGGRNTEAFF. The chain carries TRBV6-2 or TRBV6-3 and TRBJ1-1; 11 positions agree with TRBD1. Germline assignment: CDR1 MNHEY and CDR2 SVGEGT. This CDR3 comprises 17 residues. Trimming took 2 bases from V and 1 from J; bases not matched to a gene: 6.

This rearrangement joins TRBV28 to TRBJ2-2; TRBD1 matches at 8 bases. Germline CDR1 and CDR2: MDHEN and SYDVKM. CDR3 length equals 16 residues. The V gene end was trimmed by 3 bases and the J gene end by 6 bases; junction bases not matched to a gene: 9. The CDR3 sequence: CASSFRLRGRAGELFF. The CDR3 DNA is TGTGCCAGCAGTTTCCGGCTCAGGGGGCGCGCCGGGGAGCTGTTTTTT.

The genes are TRBV28 and TRBJ2-5; D might be TRBD1 or TRBD2, each matching 5 bases. Trimming cost V 3 bases and J 4 bases, with 12 bases left between them. CDR1 MDHEN and CDR2 SYDVKM come from the germline V gene. The CDR3 extends over 14 amino acids. CDR3 nucleotides: TGTGCCAGCAGTTTTAGGGGAGCAGGAGAGACCCAGTACTTC. Its translation is CASSFRGAGETQYF.

The rearrangement uses TRBV5-1 and TRBJ1-1; D uncertain. From germline, CDR1 is SGHRS and CDR2 YFSETQ. The CDR3 runs to 14 residues. The V end lost 0 bases, the J end lost 0 bases, and 6 bases lay between the germline ends. CDR3 amino acids: CASSLVSLNTEAFF. The CDR3 coding sequence is TGCGCCAGCAGCTTGGTTTCACTGAACACTGAAGCTTTCTTT. Complete variable domain (other parts from reference TRBV5-1 and TRBJ1-1): KAGVTQTPRYLIKTRGQQVTLSCSPISGHRSVSWYQQTPGQGLQFLFEYFSETQRNKGNFPGRFSGRQFSNSRSEMNVSTLELGDSALYLCASSLVSLNTEAFFGQGTRLTVV.

The chain carries TRBV19 and TRBJ1-5; D gene ambiguous. The germline gives CDR1 LNHDA, CDR2 SQIVND (reference sequence). The germline V and J ends were trimmed by 4 bases and 3 bases, with 13 bases remaining between them. The CDR3 extends over 15 amino acids. CDR3 region: CASSRALGPNQPQHF. DNA for the CDR3: TGTGCCAGTAGTAGGGCCTTGGGTCCCAATCAGCCCCAGCATTTT.